These T cell receptor beta chains were read from a single sample in a study of T cell responses to AZD1222 COVID-19 vaccine. Here immunoSEQ multiplex PCR was the method, and the copy in TCRdb shows in-frame clones only, minus some. This table holds tens of thousands of clones, about nine tenths found once. Sequences were derived from peripheral blood, sampled 28 days after the second AZD1222 dose. The origin of the receptors is an adult who received the AZD1222 COVID-19 vaccine. The CDR3 runs from the conserved cysteine through the conserved F or W. A D gene is named only where the DNA matches it firmly.

d_call	cdr3_length	v_call	j_call	cdr3_aa
.	9	TRBV20-1	TRBJ1-1	CSVREQSYF
.	13	TRBV9	TRBJ1-1	CASSVSTATEAFF
.	13	TRBV30	TRBJ1-5	CAWAGDSNQPQHF
.	12	TRBV7-9	TRBJ2-7	CASGGREWEQYF
TRBD1	13	TRBV29-1	TRBJ1-2	CSVGGVGQGFRTF
.	12	TRBV4-2	TRBJ1-1	CASSQVDTEAFF
TRBD2	12	TRBV7-8	TRBJ2-1	CASATSGGPEFF
TRBD1	15	TRBV6-4	TRBJ1-2	CASSDSNRGDYGYTF
.	14	TRBV28	TRBJ1-1	CASTRGGKNTEAFF
.	13	TRBV4-2	TRBJ2-7	CASSKRGYDEQYF
.	15	TRBV3-1/TRBV3-2	TRBJ2-2	CASSPRSGLAGELFF
TRBD1	14	TRBV7-9	TRBJ1-1	CASSSRTGGREAFF
.	16	TRBV18	TRBJ1-3	CASSPGSSSSGNTIYF
TRBD1	15	TRBV6-6	TRBJ2-7	CASSTPGQASYEQYF
.	14	TRBV19	TRBJ1-4	CASTLGRGHEKLFF
.	13	TRBV6-5	TRBJ1-2	CASSTQPNYGYTF
TRBD1	16	TRBV7-8	TRBJ1-4	CASSPVKGTGNEKLFF
.	13	TRBV10-3	TRBJ1-4	CAIKGETNEKLFF
.	16	TRBV19	TRBJ1-5	CASRPPFGAVNQPQHF
.	13	TRBV6-5	TRBJ2-7	CASSYHPSYEQYF
.	15	TRBV7-2	TRBJ2-7	CASSSNGGGGYEQYF
.	13	TRBV2	TRBJ1-5	CASNGGADQPQHF
.	13	TRBV6-5	TRBJ1-5	CASSSVVNQPQHF
.	15	TRBV6-5	TRBJ1-1	CASSYSLDANTEAFF
.	16	TRBV28	TRBJ1-4	CASSLEQVGANEKLFF
.	10	TRBV20-1	TRBJ1-1	CSALAVEAFF
.	14	TRBV9	TRBJ2-6	CASSEISGANVLTF
.	16	TRBV2	TRBJ1-5	CASRSDSSYSNQPQHF
.	11	TRBV27	TRBJ1-1	CARALAGRAFF
.	13	TRBV6-5	TRBJ2-7	CASNPRETYEQYF
TRBD2	18	TRBV28	TRBJ2-1	CASNPPWEPGLEDNEQFF
.	14	TRBV6-2/TRBV6-3	TRBJ2-7	CASSYTQSIYEQYF
.	16	TRBV5-1	TRBJ1-3	CASSLADATPGNTIYF